The clone carrying this T cell receptor (beta chain) is a singleton in its sample. How the authors handled the data: Reference gene primer amplification gave estimated nucleated cell counts. Some clones are missing from TCRdb's copy, which holds only in-frame ones; the method was immunoSEQ multiplex PCR. V and J calls and clone size follow that table, whereas D and trimming were derived from the DNA. The sample has 250,000 to 350,000 clones, around 86% seen once. Germline assignment: CDR1 MNHEY and CDR2 SVGAGI. Trimming took 0 bases from V and 0 from J; bases not matched to a gene: 2. The CDR3 loop spans 15 amino acids. The data are from a study of blood T cell repertoires in COVID-19. Looking at the study overall: Spain, Italy and the United States supplied samples that represented acute and convalescent COVID-19.

The sequencing input was peripheral blood. The chain joins TRBV6-5 to TRBJ2-7; 7 nucleotides line up with TRBD2. The sequence was obtained from a woman in her thirties with active or convalescent COVID-19. CDR3 in DNA: TGTGCCAGCAGTTACTCAGCTAGCGGCTCCTACGAGCAGTACTTC. It yields the protein CASSYSASGSYEQYF.